The T cell receptor beta chain described here comes from a study of CD8+ T cells in alopecia areata. As for the study in general: Percentage of affected scalp area was the basis on which treated patients' severity was scored. Whole-study findings and limits: Lesional scalp, especially alopecia totalis/universalis, showed higher clonality than normal scalp. Many expanded lesional clones remained in scalp and blood on tofacitinib.

Treatment denoted: oral pan-JAK inhibitor, 5-10 mg twice daily. Peripheral blood, together with lesional scalp punch biopsies, was collected from alopecia areata patients. V was clipped by 6 bases and J by 5 bases; unmatched bases: 2. Germline V lookup: CDR1 MNHEY, CDR2 SVGAGI. CDR3 size: 14 residues. In regard to this clone: The antigen is undetermined.

Following extraction, RNA underwent reverse transcription to cDNA, which served as the sequencing template. The protocol was immunoSEQ multiplex PCR, while the TCRdb copy is restricted to in-frame clones and leaves out a portion. The table records around 4,200 clones, roughly 65% of them present only once. The specimen comprised skin, sampled at week 24, from a patient treated with tofacitinib. The origin of this receptor is a human donor with alopecia areata. The chain has TRBV6-5 and TRBJ2-5; 14 nucleotides match TRBD2. The CDR3 DNA follows: TGTGCCAGCAGCCGACTAGCGGGAGGGGAGACCCAGTACTTC. Translating it yields CASSRLAGGETQYF.